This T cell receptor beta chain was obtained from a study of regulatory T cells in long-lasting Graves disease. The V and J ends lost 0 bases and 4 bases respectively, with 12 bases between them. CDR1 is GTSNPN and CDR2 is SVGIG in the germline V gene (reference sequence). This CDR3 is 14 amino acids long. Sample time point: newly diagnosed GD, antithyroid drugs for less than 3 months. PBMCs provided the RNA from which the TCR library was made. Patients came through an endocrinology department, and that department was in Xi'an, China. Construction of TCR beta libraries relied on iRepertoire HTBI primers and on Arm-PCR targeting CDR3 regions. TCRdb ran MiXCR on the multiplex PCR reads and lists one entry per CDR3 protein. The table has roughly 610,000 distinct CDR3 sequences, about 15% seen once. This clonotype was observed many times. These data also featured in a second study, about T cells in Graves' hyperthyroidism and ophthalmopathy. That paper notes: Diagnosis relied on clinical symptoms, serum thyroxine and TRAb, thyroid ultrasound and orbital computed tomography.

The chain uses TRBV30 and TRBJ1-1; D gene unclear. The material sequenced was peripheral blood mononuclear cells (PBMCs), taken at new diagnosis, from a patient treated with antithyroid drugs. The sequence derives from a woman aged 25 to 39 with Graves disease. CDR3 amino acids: CAWSVQLGFTEAFF. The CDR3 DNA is TGTGCCTGGAGTGTTCAGCTGGGATTCACTGAAGCTTTCTTT.